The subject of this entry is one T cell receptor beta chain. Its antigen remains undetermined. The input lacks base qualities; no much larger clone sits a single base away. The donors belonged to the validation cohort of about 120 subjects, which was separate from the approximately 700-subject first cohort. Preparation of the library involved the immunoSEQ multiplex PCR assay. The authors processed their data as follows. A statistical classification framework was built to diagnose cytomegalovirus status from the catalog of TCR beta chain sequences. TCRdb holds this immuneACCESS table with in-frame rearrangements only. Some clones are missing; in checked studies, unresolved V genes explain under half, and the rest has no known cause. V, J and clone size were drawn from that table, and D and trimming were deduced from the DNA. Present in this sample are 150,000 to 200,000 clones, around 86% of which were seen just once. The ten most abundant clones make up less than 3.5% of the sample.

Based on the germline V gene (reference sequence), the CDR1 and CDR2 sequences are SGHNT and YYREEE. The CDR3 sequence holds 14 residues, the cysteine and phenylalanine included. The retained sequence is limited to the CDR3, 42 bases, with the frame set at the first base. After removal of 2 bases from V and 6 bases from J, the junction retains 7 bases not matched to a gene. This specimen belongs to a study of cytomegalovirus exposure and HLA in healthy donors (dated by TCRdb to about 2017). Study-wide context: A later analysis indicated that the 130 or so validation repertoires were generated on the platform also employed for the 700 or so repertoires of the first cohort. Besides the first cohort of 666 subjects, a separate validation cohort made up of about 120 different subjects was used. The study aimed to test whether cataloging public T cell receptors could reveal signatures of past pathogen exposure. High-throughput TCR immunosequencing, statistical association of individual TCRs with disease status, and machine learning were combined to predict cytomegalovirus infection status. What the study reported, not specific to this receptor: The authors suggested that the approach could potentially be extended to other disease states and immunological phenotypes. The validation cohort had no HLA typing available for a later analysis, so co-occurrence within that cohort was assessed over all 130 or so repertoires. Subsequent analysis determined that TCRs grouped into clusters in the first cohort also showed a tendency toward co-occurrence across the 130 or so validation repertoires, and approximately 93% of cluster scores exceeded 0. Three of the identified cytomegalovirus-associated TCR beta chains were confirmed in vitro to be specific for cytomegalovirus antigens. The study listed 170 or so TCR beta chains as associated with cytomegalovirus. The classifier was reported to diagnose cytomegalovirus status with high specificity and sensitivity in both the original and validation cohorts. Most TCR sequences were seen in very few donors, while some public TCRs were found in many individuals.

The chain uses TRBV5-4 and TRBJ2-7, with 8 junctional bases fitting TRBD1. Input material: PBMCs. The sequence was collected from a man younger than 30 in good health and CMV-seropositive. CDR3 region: CASSFSDRASEQYF. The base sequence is TGTGCCAGCAGCTTCTCGGACAGGGCGTCCGAGCAGTACTTC.